These T cell receptor beta chains were read from a single sample in a study of chemoradiotherapy in HPV16-positive cancers. Clones were sequenced by immunoSEQ multiplex PCR, and TCRdb holds only the in-frame ones, with some missing. The repertoire includes 30,000 to 35,000 clones, around four fifths of them detected once, and about 4.1% sits in the top ten. The material sequenced was blood, taken from a patient who underwent chemoradiotherapy. The receptors were gathered from a human donor with HPV-associated anogenital cancer. Each CDR3 is given with its conserved first and last residue. A D gene is named only where the DNA matches it firmly.

j_call	d_call	v_call	cdr3_nt	cdr3_aa
TRBJ1-1	TRBD1	TRBV2	TGTGCCAGCAGTGATCGGGCAGGGGGCACTGAAGCTTTCTTT	CASSDRAGGTEAFF
TRBJ2-2	.	TRBV4-1	TGCGCCAGCAGCCAAGAGAGCACGGGTTCACCGGACACCGGGGAGCTGTTTTTT	CASSQESTGSPDTGELFF
TRBJ1-1	.	TRBV19	TGTGCCAGTGCCTCTTATGGCGGGGAAAGGACTGAAGCTTTCTTT	CASASYGGERTEAFF
TRBJ2-1	TRBD2	TRBV5-1	TGCGCCAGCAGCTTGGGACTAGCCCCCTACAATGAGCAGTTCTTC	CASSLGLAPYNEQFF
TRBJ2-7	TRBD1	TRBV6-5	TGTGCCAGCAGTTTTTACAGGGGCTACCACGAGCAGTACTTC	CASSFYRGYHEQYF
TRBJ2-1	.	TRBV6-4	TGTGCCAGCAGTGACAATTGGTTAGGGCTAAGGAATGAGCAGTTCTTC	CASSDNWLGLRNEQFF
TRBJ1-4	.	TRBV27	TGTGCCAGCGTCCCTAGGCCCCCTATAAGGCCGTTACCGGGGACTAATGAAAAACTGTTTTTT	CASVPRPPIRPLPGTNEKLFF
TRBJ1-1	.	TRBV18	TGTGCCAGCTCAACACGCGCAGTGAACACTGAAGCTTTCTTT	CASSTRAVNTEAFF
TRBJ2-3	TRBD2	TRBV19	TGTGCCAGTACCAACAGCGGGGGGGGCACAGATACGCAGTATTTT	CASTNSGGGTDTQYF
TRBJ2-7	.	TRBV6-1	TGTGCCAGCATTAGGAGGGGAACCTACGAGCAGTACTTC	CASIRRGTYEQYF
TRBJ1-1	.	TRBV27	TGTGCCAGCAGTTATATTGGGAGCACTGAAGCTTTCTTT	CASSYIGSTEAFF
TRBJ1-1	.	TRBV29-1	TGCAGCGTTGGGGGGGGTCTGAACACTGAAGCTTTCTTT	CSVGGGLNTEAFF
TRBJ2-5	.	TRBV11-2	TGTGCCAGCAGCTTAGCTGCTAGCGTAAAGACCCAGTACTTC	CASSLAASVKTQYF
TRBJ1-2	.	TRBV19	TGTGCCAGTAGTATCCAGGGGCGGGAGGACTATGGCTACACCTTC	CASSIQGREDYGYTF
TRBJ1-6	TRBD1	TRBV9	TGTGCCAGCAGTGGAGGACAGGGCTATAATTCACCCCTCCACTTT	CASSGGQGYNSPLHF